Here is one TCR beta chain with its context. Time point meaning: 2014-2015 season, pre-vaccination. These data come from a study of follicular helper T cells after annual influenza vaccination. Data came from immunoSEQ multiplex PCR; TCRdb stores just in-frame clones and leaves some out. The data show over 12,000 clones, about 83% seen once. Trimming shortened V by 8 bases and J by 4 bases, and 11 bases separated the two germline ends. Germline-derived CDR1 and CDR2 are MDHEN and SYDVKM. This CDR3 has 12 amino acids. The material was CXCR5- memory CD4+ T cells sorted from blood, obtained on the day of influenza vaccination. This TCR derives from an adult who received the influenza vaccine. The chain recombines TRBV28 with TRBJ1-2; a weak D match, TRBD1 (5 bases). CDR3: CASGLGGYGYTF. Here the CDR3 DNA reads TGTGCCAGCGGGTTGGGGGGCTATGGCTACACCTTC.